What follows describes a single TCR beta chain. The CDR3 has 16 residues. Germline V gene data show CDR1 as SGHNT and CDR2 as YYREEE (reference sequence). V was pared by 1 base and J by 0 bases, with 11 bases between. These data originate in a study of blood T cell repertoires in COVID-19. Across the study: Collection of acute and convalescent COVID-19 samples took place in the United States, Italy and Spain. Sources were T cells, B-cell-depleted T cells, or PBMCs; the material itself was cDNA or gDNA.

Per the original data handling: From reference gene primer amplification, estimates of nucleated cell counts were derived. TCRdb's copy holds only in-frame clones and misses some; the assay was immunoSEQ multiplex PCR. The V and J calls and clone size come from that table; D and trimming were worked out from the DNA. The sample has 130,000 to 150,000 clones, approximately 87% seen once. This TCR came from a woman aged 45-59 years with active or convalescent COVID-19. Sequencing input: peripheral blood. The chain combines TRBV5-4 with TRBJ1-3; perhaps TRBD1 as D (6 bases). In DNA, the CDR3 is TGTGCCAGCAGCTTGCCCGGACAGAACTCTGGAAACACCATATATTTT. It yields the protein CASSLPGQNSGNTIYF.